This record covers a single T cell receptor (beta chain). This clone has only one observation. Its antigen is not yet known. No base quality values were provided; no much bigger clone lies one nucleotide off. CDR3 length: 15 amino acids, cysteine to valine. Here the CDR3 DNA is all that survives: 45 bases in frame from base 1. Cut back by 6 bases and 4 bases, the V and J ends lie 19 bases apart. For CDR1 and CDR2, the germline V gene lists MNHEY and SVGAGI. In the ViraFEST assay, PBMC were stimulated with viral peptide pools, and antigen-specific CD4+ T cell clonotypes were then identified by expansion using TCR sequencing. After 10 to 11 days of culture, CD4+ T cells were isolated with the EasySep CD4+ T cell isolation kit. The absence of prior SARS-CoV-2 infection in healthy vaccine recipients was confirmed by negative nucleocapsid antibodies before and after vaccination. Each well held two million PBMC cultured in IMDM containing approximately 5.2% human AB serum, 9 to 10 IU/ml IL-2 and gentamicin, along with 8 to 10 ug/ml peptides. On days 3 and 7, half of the culture medium was replaced with fresh IL-2-containing medium. Each peptide stimulation condition was cultured in triplicate wells unless otherwise noted. PBMC were separated from whole blood using Ficoll-Paque Plus gradient centrifugation and were then either cryopreserved at -140C or used fresh. Overlapping peptide pools spanned the spike proteins of SARS-CoV-2 and the common cold coronaviruses HCoV-NL63, HCoV-OC43 and HCoV-229E. The QIAamp micro DNA kit was used to extract genomic DNA from the cultured CD4+ T cells.

These data are taken from a study of vaccination effects on CD4 cells after COVID-19 (dated by TCRdb to 2021 to 2024). Regarding the complete study: Two doses of either the BNT162b2 or the mRNA-1273 mRNA SARS-CoV-2 vaccine were administered to participants. Altogether, over 9 COVID-19 convalescent patients and several SARS-CoV-2-naive healthy vaccine recipients made up the full study. SARS-CoV-2 spike-specific CD4+ TCR repertoires were compared before and after mRNA vaccination in COVID-19 convalescent patients and in infection-naive vaccine recipients. In the study, cultures from other donors were sequenced using the Oncomine TCR Beta short-read assay on an Illumina iSeq 100.

Library generation was performed with the immunoSEQ multiplex PCR assay. TCR beta CDR3 sequencing was performed on DNA from the cultured, isolated CD4+ T cells. In the original analysis: Non-productive TCR sequences were removed and reads were trimmed to the CDR3 region, keeping CDR3s of at least 7 amino acids. The MANAFEST web app was used to pick out antigen-specific clonotypes by comparing their expansion in peptide wells with that in reference cultures. To count as positive, a clone had to show expansion at FDR<0.05 compared with the reference and with all other wells, an odds ratio above 5, and a frequency above 0.1% in two replicate wells. Clonotypes significantly expanded in SARS-CoV-2 spike wells and in at least one common cold coronavirus spike condition were defined as cross-reactive. Using the stringdist R package, CDR3 similarity was measured by Levenshtein distance, and unrooted trees were constructed with ape in R 3.6.1. As stored in TCRdb, this immuneACCESS dataset retains in-frame rearrangements with V and J assigned. A fraction of the clones does not appear; measured against another copy, unresolved V genes explain less than half of the discrepancy, and the remainder lacks a known reason. V and J calls and clone size are given by that table; D and trimming were obtained from the DNA. The sample contains more than 40,000 clones, roughly four fifths of them found a single time. The ten largest clonotypes hold less than 14% of the sample.

Results and caveats for the whole study, not just this receptor: Clones induced by infection and clones induced by vaccination both contracted markedly at late timepoints after vaccination, which fits with T cell responses waning over time. The study was limited by a small number of convalescent patients, and early post-infection timepoints were lacking. In healthy vaccine recipients, vaccine-induced clones were almost all SARS-CoV-2 mono-reactive, with only 1 of 255 cross-reactive with common cold coronaviruses.

Here the chain combines TRBV6-5 and TRBJ2-7; D gene: possibly TRBD1, on 6 matching bases. The origin of this receptor is a human donor who received a COVID-19 vaccine. Sequenced here: CD4+ T cells from PBMCs cultured with SARS-CoV-2 spike peptides, sampled before COVID-19 vaccination. The sample's cell subset or site, from its label and the paper: SARS-CoV-2 spike overlapping peptide pool stimulation. At the DNA level, the sequence is TGTGCCAGCAGCTTCCTGGATAGGGGGTTGTACGAGCAGTACGTC. This is translated as CASSFLDRGLYEQYV.